This entry concerns a single T cell receptor (beta chain). This record belongs to a study of shared clonotypes between healthy human individuals. Clones were sequenced by immunoSEQ multiplex PCR, and TCRdb holds only the in-frame ones, with some missing. The sample carries hundreds of thousands of clones, approximately 96% recorded once. Naive CD8 cells, CD45RO-negative and positively selected for CCR7, excluded terminally differentiated effector memory CD45RA+ cells. Germline V gives CDR1 SGHTA, CDR2 FQGNSA. This CDR3 contains 14 residues. With 5 bases removed from V and 0 bases from J, the gap between germline ends came to 10 bases.

The sequence was collected from a woman in her twenties or thirties in good health. The specimen sequenced was naive CD8+ T cells sorted from blood. This sequence joins TRBV7-2 and TRBJ1-2; no clear D gene. CDR3 nucleotide sequence: TGTGCCAGCAGCAACGAGGGATCTAACTATGGCTACACCTTC. Residues: CASSNEGSNYGYTF.